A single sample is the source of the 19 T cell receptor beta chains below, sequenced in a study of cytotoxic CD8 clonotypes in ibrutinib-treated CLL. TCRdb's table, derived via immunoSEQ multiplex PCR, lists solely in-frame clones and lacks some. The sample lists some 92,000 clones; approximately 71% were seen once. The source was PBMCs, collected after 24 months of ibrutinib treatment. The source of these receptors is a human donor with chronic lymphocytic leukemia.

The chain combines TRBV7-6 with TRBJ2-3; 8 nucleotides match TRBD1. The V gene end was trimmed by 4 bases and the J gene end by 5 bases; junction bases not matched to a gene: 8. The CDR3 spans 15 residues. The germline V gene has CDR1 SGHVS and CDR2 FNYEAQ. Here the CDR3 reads CASSSGGTGGDTQYF. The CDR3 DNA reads TGTGCCAGCAGCTCGGGCGGGACAGGCGGAGATACGCAGTATTTT.

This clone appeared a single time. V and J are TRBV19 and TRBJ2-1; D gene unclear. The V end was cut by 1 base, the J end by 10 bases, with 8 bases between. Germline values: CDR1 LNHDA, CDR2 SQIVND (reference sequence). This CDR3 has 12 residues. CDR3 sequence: CASSIGGGEQFF. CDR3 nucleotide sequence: TGTGCCAGTAGTATAGGAGGCGGCGAGCAGTTCTTC.

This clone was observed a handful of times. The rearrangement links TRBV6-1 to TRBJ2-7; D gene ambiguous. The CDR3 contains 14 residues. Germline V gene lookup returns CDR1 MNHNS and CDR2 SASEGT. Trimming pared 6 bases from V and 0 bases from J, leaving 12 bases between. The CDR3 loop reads CASRRLLSSYEQYF. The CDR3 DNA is TGTGCCAGCAGAAGACTCCTGAGCTCCTACGAGCAGTACTTC.

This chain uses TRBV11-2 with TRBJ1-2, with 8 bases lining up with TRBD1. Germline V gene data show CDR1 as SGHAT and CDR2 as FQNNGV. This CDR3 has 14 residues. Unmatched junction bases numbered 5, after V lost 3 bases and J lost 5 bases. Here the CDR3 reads CASSFRTGNYGYTF. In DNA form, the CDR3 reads TGTGCCAGCAGCTTCCGGACAGGGAATTATGGCTACACCTTC.

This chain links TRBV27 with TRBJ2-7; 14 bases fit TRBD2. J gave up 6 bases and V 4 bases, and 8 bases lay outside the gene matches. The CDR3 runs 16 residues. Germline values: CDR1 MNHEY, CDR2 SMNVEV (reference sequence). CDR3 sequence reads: CASSSGTSGRPGEQYF. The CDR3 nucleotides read TGTGCCAGCAGTTCCGGGACTAGCGGGAGACCTGGCGAGCAGTACTTC.

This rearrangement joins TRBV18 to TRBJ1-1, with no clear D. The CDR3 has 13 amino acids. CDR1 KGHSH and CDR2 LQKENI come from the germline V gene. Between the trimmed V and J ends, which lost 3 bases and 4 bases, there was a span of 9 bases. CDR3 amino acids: CASSPVPITEAFF. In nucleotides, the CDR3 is TGTGCCAGCTCACCCGTCCCGATCACTGAAGCTTTCTTT.

CDR3 region: CASSLGTVSVYEQYF. In DNA, the CDR3 is TGTGCCAGCAGTTTAGGGACAGTGTCCGTTTACGAGCAGTACTTC. The chain is built from TRBV27 and TRBJ2-7; 7 bases map to TRBD1. Per germline, CDR1 MNHEY and CDR2 SMNVEV (reference sequence). This CDR3 has 15 residues. With V trimmed by 2 bases and J by 4 bases, 8 bases remained unmatched.

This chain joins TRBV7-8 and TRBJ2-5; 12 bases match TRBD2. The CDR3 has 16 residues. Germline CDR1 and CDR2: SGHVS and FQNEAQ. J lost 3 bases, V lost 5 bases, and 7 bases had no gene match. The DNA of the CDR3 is TGTGCCAGCAGCGAGAGGACTAGCGGGGTAAAAGAGACCCAGTACTTC. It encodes CASSERTSGVKETQYF.

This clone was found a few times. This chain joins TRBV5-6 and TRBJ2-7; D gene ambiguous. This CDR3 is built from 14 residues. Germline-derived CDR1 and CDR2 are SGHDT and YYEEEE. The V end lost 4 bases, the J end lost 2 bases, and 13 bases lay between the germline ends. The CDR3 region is CASSILSVAYEQYF. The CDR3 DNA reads TGTGCCAGCAGCATATTGTCCGTAGCCTACGAGCAGTACTTC.

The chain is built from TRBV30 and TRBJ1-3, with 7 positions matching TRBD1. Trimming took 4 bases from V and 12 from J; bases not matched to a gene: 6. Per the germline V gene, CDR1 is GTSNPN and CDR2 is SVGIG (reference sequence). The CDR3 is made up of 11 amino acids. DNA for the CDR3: TGTGCCTGGACCCAGCAGGGGGTCATATATTTT. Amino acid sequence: CAWTQQGVIYF.

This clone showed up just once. CDR3 region: CASRLGGSGSYEQYF. The CDR3 DNA reads as TGTGCCAGCAGGCTCGGCGGTAGCGGGTCTTACGAGCAGTACTTC. The chain links TRBV6-1 to TRBJ2-7, with 7 bases lining up with TRBD2. The germline V gene encodes CDR1 MNHNS and CDR2 SASEGT. V was clipped by 6 bases and J by 4 bases; unmatched bases: 12. The CDR3 is 15 amino acids.

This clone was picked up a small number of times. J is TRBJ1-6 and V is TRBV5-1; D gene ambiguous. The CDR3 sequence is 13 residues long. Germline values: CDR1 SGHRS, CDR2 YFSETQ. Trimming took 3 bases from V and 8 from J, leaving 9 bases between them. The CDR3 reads CASSSSTDSPLHF. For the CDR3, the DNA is TGCGCCAGCAGCTCCTCTACAGATTCACCCCTCCACTTT.

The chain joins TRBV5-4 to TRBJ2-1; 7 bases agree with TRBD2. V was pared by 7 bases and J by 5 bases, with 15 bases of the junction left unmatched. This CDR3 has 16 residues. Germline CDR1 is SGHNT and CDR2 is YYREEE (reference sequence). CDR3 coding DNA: TGTGCCAGCCGACTAGCTGCGGGAGTCGGCAACAATGAGCAGTTCTTC. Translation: CASRLAAGVGNNEQFF. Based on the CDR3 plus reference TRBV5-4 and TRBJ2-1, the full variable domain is ETGVTQSPTHLIKTRGQQVTLRCSSQSGHNTVSWYQQALGQGPQFIFQYYREEENGRGNFPPRFSGLQFPNYSSELNVNALELDDSALYLCASRLAAGVGNNEQFFGPGTRLTVL.

As DNA, the CDR3 is TGTGCCAGCAGTTTCCCCAGAACAACTAATGAAAAACTGTTTTTT. Its protein product is CASSFPRTTNEKLFF. This chain links TRBV28 with TRBJ1-4, with D unresolved. This CDR3 contains 15 residues. V was trimmed by 3 bases and J by 0 bases, leaving 8 bases between them. From germline, CDR1 is MDHEN and CDR2 SYDVKM.

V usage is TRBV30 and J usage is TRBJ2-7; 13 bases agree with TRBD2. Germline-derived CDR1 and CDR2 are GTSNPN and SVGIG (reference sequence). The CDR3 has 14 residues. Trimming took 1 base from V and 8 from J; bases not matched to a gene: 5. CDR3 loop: CAWSETSGGAQQYF. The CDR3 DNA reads TGTGCCTGGAGTGAAACTAGCGGGGGGGCGCAGCAGTACTTC.

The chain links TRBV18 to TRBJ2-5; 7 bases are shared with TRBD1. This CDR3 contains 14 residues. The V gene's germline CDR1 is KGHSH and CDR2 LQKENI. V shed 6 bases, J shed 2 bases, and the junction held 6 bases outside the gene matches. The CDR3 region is CASSPTGTQETQYF. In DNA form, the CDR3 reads TGTGCCAGCTCCCCGACAGGGACGCAAGAGACCCAGTACTTC.

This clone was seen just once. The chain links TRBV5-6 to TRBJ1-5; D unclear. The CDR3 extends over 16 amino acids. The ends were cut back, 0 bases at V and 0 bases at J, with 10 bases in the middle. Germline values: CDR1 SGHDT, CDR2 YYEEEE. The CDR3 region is CASSLGGPNSNQPQHF. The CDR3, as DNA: TGTGCCAGCAGCTTGGGCGGTCCGAATAGCAATCAGCCCCAGCATTTT. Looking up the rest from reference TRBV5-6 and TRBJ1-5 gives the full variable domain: DAGVTQSPTHLIKTRGQQVTLRCSPKSGHDTVSWYQQALGQGPQFIFQYYEEEERQRGNFPDRFSGHQFPNYSSELNVNALLLGDSALYLCASSLGGPNSNQPQHFGDGTRLSIL.

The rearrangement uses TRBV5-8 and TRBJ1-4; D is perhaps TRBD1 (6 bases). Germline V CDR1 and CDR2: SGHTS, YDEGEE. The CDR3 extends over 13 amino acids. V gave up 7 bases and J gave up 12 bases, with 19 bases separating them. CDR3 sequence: CASGGTPLPQLFF. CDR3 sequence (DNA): TGTGCCAGCGGCGGGACACCGCTACCCCAACTGTTTTTT. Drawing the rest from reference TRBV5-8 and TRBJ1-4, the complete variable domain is EAGVTQSPTHLIKTRGQQATLRCSPISGHTSVYWYQQALGLGLQFLLWYDEGEERNRGNFPPRFSGRQFPNYSSELNVNALELEDSALYLCASGGTPLPQLFFGSGTQLSVL.

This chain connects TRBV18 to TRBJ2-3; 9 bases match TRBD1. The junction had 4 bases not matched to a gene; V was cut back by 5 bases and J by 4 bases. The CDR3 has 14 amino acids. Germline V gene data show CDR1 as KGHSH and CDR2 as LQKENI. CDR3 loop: CASSKQGAADTQYF. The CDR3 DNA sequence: TGTGCCAGCTCAAAACAGGGGGCGGCAGATACGCAGTATTTT.